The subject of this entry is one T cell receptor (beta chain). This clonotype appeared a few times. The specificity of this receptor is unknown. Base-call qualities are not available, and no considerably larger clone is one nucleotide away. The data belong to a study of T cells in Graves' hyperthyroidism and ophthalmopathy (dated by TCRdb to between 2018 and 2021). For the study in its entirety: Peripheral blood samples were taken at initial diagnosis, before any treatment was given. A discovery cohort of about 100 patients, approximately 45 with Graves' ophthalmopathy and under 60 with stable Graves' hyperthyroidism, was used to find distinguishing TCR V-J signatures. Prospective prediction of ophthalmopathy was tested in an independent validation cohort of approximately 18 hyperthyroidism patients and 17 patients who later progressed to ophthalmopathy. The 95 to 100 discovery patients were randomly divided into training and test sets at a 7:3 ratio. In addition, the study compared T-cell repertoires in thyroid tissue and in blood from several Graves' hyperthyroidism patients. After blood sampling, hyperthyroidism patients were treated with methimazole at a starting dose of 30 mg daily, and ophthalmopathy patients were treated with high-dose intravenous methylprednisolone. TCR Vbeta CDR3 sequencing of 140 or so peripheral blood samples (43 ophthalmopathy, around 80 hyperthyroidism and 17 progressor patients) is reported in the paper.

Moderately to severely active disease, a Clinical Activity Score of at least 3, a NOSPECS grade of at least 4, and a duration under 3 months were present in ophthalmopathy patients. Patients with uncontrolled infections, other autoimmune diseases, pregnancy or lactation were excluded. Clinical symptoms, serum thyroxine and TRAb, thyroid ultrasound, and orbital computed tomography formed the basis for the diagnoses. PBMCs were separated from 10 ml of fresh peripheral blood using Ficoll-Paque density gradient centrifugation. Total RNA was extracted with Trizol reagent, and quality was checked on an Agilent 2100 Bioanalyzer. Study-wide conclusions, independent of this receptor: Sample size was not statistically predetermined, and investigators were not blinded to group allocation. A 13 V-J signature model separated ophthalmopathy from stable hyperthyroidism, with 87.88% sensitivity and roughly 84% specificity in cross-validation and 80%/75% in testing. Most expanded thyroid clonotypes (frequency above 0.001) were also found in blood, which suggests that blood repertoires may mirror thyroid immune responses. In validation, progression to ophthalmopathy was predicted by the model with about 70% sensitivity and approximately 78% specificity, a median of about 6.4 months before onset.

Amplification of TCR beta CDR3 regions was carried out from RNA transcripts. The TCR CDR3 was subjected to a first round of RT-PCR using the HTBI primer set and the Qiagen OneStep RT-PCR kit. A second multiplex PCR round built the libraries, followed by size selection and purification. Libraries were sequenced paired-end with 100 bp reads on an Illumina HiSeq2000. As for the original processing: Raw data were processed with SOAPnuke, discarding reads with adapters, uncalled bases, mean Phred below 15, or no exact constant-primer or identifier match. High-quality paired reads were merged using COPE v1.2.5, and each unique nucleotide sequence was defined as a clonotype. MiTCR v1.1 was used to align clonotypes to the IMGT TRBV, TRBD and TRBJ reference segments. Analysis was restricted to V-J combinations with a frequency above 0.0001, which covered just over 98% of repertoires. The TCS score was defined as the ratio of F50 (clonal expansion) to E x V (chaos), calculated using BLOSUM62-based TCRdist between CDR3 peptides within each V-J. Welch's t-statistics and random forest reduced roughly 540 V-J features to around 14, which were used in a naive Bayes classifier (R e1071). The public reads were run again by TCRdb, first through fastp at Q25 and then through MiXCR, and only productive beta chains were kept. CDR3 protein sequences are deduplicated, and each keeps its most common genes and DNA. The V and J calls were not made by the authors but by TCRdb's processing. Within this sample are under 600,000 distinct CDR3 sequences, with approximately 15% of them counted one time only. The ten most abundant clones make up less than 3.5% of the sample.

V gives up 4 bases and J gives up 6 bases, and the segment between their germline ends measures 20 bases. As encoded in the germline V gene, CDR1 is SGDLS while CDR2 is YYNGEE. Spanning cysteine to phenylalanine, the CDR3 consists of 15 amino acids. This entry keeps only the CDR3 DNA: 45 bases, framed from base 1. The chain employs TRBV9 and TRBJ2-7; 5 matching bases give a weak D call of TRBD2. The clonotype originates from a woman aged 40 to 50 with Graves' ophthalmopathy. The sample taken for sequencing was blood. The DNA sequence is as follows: TGTGCCAGCAGCCCCGGGGAGCCGGAGAGTTCCGAGCAGTACTTC. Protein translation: CASSPGEPESSEQYF.